This is a list of T cell receptor beta chains from one sample in a study of shared clonotypes between healthy human individuals. Clones were read by immunoSEQ multiplex PCR, and TCRdb kept only the in-frame ones, dropping some. The table has about 1.5 million clones, 95% to 99% seen once; the top ten hold around 0.47%. The sequencing input was naive CD4+ T cells sorted from blood. These receptors were collected from a man aged 25 to 45 in good health. The CDR3 runs from the conserved cysteine through the conserved F or W. The order of the fields is J gene, D gene, V gene, clone size, CDR3 DNA, CDR3 protein. D genes are given only for firm matches. A clone size is listed for some rows: how often the clone was seen (once, few, many), or a class if it is expanded.

TRBJ1-2 | - | TRBV9 | - | TGTGCCAGCAGCCCGCGAGCAAACTATGGCTACACCTTC | CASSPRANYGYTF
TRBJ2-5 | - | TRBV4-1 | - | TGCGCCAGCAGCCCCCCAGGTTCGGAGACCCAGTACTTC | CASSPPGSETQYF
TRBJ1-5 | - | TRBV6-5 | - | TGTGCCAGCAGACCGGCCCGAGGTGGCAATCAGCCCCAGCATTTT | CASRPARGGNQPQHF
TRBJ2-2 | TRBD2 | TRBV29-1 | - | TGCAGCGTTGAAGGGCCTAGCGGGAGGGGCGGGGAGCTGTTTTTT | CSVEGPSGRGGELFF
TRBJ2-7 | TRBD1 | TRBV7-6 | - | TGTGCCAGCAGCTTAAGACAGGGGTCCTACGAGCAGTACTTC | CASSLRQGSYEQYF
TRBJ1-1 | - | TRBV18 | - | TGTGCCAGCTCACCAGATGGAAGGGACACTGAAGCTTTCTTT | CASSPDGRDTEAFF
TRBJ2-7 | TRBD2 | TRBV28 | - | TGTGCCAGCAGTACATTAGCGGGAGGGGGCGAGCAGTACTTC | CASSTLAGGGEQYF
TRBJ2-5 | - | TRBV6-5 | - | TGTGCCAGCCTGGAACCGGGATCAGAGACCCAGTACTTC | CASLEPGSETQYF
TRBJ1-1 | - | TRBV5-5 | - | TGTGCCAGCAGCTTGGGTACAGTGAACACTGAAGCTTTCTTT | CASSLGTVNTEAFF
TRBJ2-7 | TRBD1 | TRBV7-3 | - | TGTGCCAGCAGCCCCACGGGGACAGGAGTTTACGAGCAGTACTTC | CASSPTGTGVYEQYF
TRBJ2-7 | - | TRBV29-1 | - | TGCAGCGTGACCGAACATAGCTCCTACGAGCAGTACTTC | CSVTEHSSYEQYF
TRBJ1-1 | - | TRBV7-9 | - | TGTGCCAACTATGAGCCAGCAGAAGCTTTCTTT | CANYEPAEAFF
TRBJ1-5 | - | TRBV5-5 | - | TGTGCCAGCAGCTTGGTCTTAGGGGATCAGCCCCAGCATTTT | CASSLVLGDQPQHF
TRBJ2-3 | - | TRBV5-1 | - | TGCGCCAGCAGTGAATCCTACCCGACAGATACGCAGTATTTT | CASSESYPTDTQYF
TRBJ1-4 | - | TRBV5-8 | - | TGTGCCAGCAGCTTGCCAGTAATTGCAACTAATGAAAAACTGTTTTTT | CASSLPVIATNEKLFF
TRBJ1-5 | - | TRBV6-1 | - | TGTGCCAGCAGGGGACAATCCCACATCGGGCCCCAGCATTTT | CASRGQSHIGPQHF
TRBJ2-1 | TRBD2 | TRBV19 | - | TGTGCCAGTTGCCCAACAGGGACTAGCAGCTACAATGAGCAGTTCTTC | CASCPTGTSSYNEQFF
TRBJ1-3 | - | TRBV6-5 | - | TGTGCCAGCAGTGGGACTCCTAGGGGAAACACCATATATTTT | CASSGTPRGNTIYF
TRBJ2-7 | - | TRBV4-1 | - | TGCGCCAGCAGCCCGGGTGGTCACGAGCAGTACTTC | CASSPGGHEQYF
TRBJ2-3 | - | TRBV11-3 | - | TGTGCCAGCAGTTCGGTTCACACAGATACGCAGTATTTT | CASSSVHTDTQYF
TRBJ2-1 | - | TRBV9 | - | TGTGCCAGCAGCGTAGTGGGTAGCGGCACCTACAATGAGCAGTTCTTC | CASSVVGSGTYNEQFF
TRBJ2-7 | TRBD1 | TRBV7-2 | - | TGTGCCAGCAGCTTGGGGACAGGGGCCATCTACGAGCAGTACTTC | CASSLGTGAIYEQYF
TRBJ2-7 | TRBD2 | TRBV27 | - | TGTGCCAGCAGTCCTCTAGCGGAAGCCTACGAGCAGTACTTC | CASSPLAEAYEQYF
TRBJ2-1 | - | TRBV5-1 | - | TGCGCCAGCAGCTTGCGCGGGGCGGATAATGAGCAGTTCTTC | CASSLRGADNEQFF
TRBJ2-7 | TRBD1 | TRBV9 | - | TGTGCCAGCAGCGTCGGGACAGGGCCCGAGCAGTACTTC | CASSVGTGPEQYF
TRBJ2-7 | - | TRBV5-1 | - | TGCGCCAGCAGCCCTGGGTTAGATACCTACGAGCAGTACTTC | CASSPGLDTYEQYF
TRBJ2-5 | - | TRBV9 | - | TGTGCCAGCAGCGCGGGGACTTACCAAGAGACCCAGTACTTC | CASSAGTYQETQYF
TRBJ1-1 | - | TRBV6-5 | - | TGTGCCAGCAGATGGACTGGGAGCACTGAAGCTTTCTTT | CASRWTGSTEAFF
TRBJ2-1 | - | TRBV11-2 | - | TGTGCCAGCAGGGCATGGGGGAGAAAGGACAATGAGCAGTTCTTC | CASRAWGRKDNEQFF
TRBJ2-7 | TRBD2 | TRBV11-2 | - | TGTGCCAGCAGCCCCCGCGGGGCTAGCGGGAGCTACGAGCAGTACTTC | CASSPRGASGSYEQYF
TRBJ1-5 | TRBD1 | TRBV20-1 | - | TGCAGTGGAGGGGGCGTACAGCCCCAGCATTTT | CSGGGVQPQHF
TRBJ2-1 | - | TRBV2 | - | TGTGCCAGCTTATGGGGGGATCCCTACAATGAGCAGTTCTTC | CASLWGDPYNEQFF
TRBJ2-1 | TRBD2 | TRBV18 | once | TGTGCCAGCTCACCACCGGGACTAGCGGGAGGGGACAATGAGCAGTTCTTC | CASSPPGLAGGDNEQFF
TRBJ2-7 | - | TRBV5-1 | - | TGCGCCAGCAGCTTGTGGACGTTCTCCTACGAGCAGTACTTC | CASSLWTFSYEQYF
TRBJ2-7 | - | TRBV11-2 | - | TGTGCCAGCAGCTTAGAAGGGGGGGCCCTCTCCTACGAGCAGTACTTC | CASSLEGGALSYEQYF
TRBJ2-3 | - | TRBV18 | once | TGTGCCAGCTCACCCTTGGACAGCACAGATACGCAGTATTTT | CASSPLDSTDTQYF
TRBJ2-7 | TRBD2 | TRBV27 | - | TGTGCCAGCAGTTCTCGATCCGGACTAGCGGGGGTCTGGGAGCAGTACTTC | CASSSRSGLAGVWEQYF
TRBJ2-3 | - | TRBV19 | - | TGTGCCAGTAGTATCGAGCGGGGCACAGATACGCAGTATTTT | CASSIERGTDTQYF
TRBJ2-7 | TRBD2 | TRBV5-1 | - | TGCGCCAGCAGCTTGGGTCTACTAGCGGGAGGGATCGACGAGCAGTACTTC | CASSLGLLAGGIDEQYF
TRBJ2-7 | - | TRBV25-1 | - | TGTGCCAGCAGTGACCCGGGCCCCGCCGAGCAGTACTTC | CASSDPGPAEQYF